The following is a T cell receptor beta chain sequence with its context. This record belongs to a study of T cell responses to AZD1222 COVID-19 vaccine. V was pared by 4 bases and J by 10 bases, with 8 bases of the junction left unmatched. Germline lookup yields CDR1 MRHNA and CDR2 SNTAGT. The CDR3 contains 15 residues. Clones were sequenced by immunoSEQ multiplex PCR, and TCRdb holds only the in-frame ones, with some missing. Among roughly 150,000 clones listed, roughly nine tenths were seen once. Material: peripheral blood, obtained 28 days after the second AZD1222 dose. The chain links TRBV6-4 to TRBJ1-4, with 11 bases lining up with TRBD1. The receptor was isolated from an adult who received the AZD1222 COVID-19 vaccine. The CDR3 coding sequence is TGTGCCAGCAGTGTCAACGGACAGGGGGCCGGAAAACTGTTTTTT. Amino acid sequence: CASSVNGQGAGKLFF.